A selection of T cell receptor beta chains follows, all from one sample in a study of cytomegalovirus exposure and HLA in healthy donors. Sequencing was performed with immunoSEQ multiplex PCR; in TCRdb, only in-frame clones are kept and a portion is missing. The sample comprises about 200,000 clones, about 70% of which are singletons, and less than 2% rests with the top ten. Source material: PBMCs. The receptors come from a woman aged 25 to 39 in good health and CMV-seronegative. The CDR3 runs from the conserved cysteine through the conserved F or W. Each record gives: clone size, V gene, CDR3 protein. Where a row states a size, it is once, few, many or the class of an expanded clone; other rows omit it.

clone size: -
V gene: TRBV6-6
CDR3 protein: CASSYRLAGGHEQFF

clone size: -
V gene: TRBV5-1
CDR3 protein: CASSRSSSGVGEQYF

clone size: -
V gene: TRBV5-1
CDR3 protein: CASSLAGSVLRIYEQYF

clone size: -
V gene: TRBV2
CDR3 protein: CASSVGAGLTGELFF

clone size: -
V gene: TRBV7-8
CDR3 protein: CASSLAGLAGGEQYF

clone size: -
V gene: TRBV9
CDR3 protein: CASSGVRSVSGANVLTF

clone size: -
V gene: TRBV5-1
CDR3 protein: CASSSYHRDRGMNTEAFF

clone size: -
V gene: TRBV19
CDR3 protein: CASKGTGRKEQYF

clone size: once
V gene: TRBV7-6
CDR3 protein: CASSLRQDRQYF

clone size: -
V gene: TRBV5-1
CDR3 protein: CASSTQANTEAFF

clone size: -
V gene: TRBV7-9
CDR3 protein: CASSPRVQASRNTEAFF

clone size: few
V gene: TRBV6-5
CDR3 protein: CASRAGQGRTQPQHF

clone size: -
V gene: TRBV6-5
CDR3 protein: CASSPSENTEAFF

clone size: once
V gene: TRBV11-2
CDR3 protein: CASSSTRSRETQYF

clone size: -
V gene: TRBV7-7
CDR3 protein: CASTRGLAGGETQYF

clone size: -
V gene: TRBV7-6
CDR3 protein: CASSFRQGPQETQYF

clone size: -
V gene: TRBV9
CDR3 protein: CASSVAGGAPNEQFF

clone size: few
V gene: TRBV9
CDR3 protein: CASSATIEATQYF

clone size: once
V gene: TRBV25-1
CDR3 protein: CASSEWTGKGSYEQYF

clone size: -
V gene: TRBV10-3
CDR3 protein: CAISESGQGKVEQYF

clone size: few
V gene: TRBV5-4
CDR3 protein: CASSQDRNYGYTF

clone size: -
V gene: TRBV10-3
CDR3 protein: CAISGGTGTYEQYF

clone size: -
V gene: TRBV30
CDR3 protein: CAWTHRDRDYEQYF

clone size: -
V gene: TRBV5-6
CDR3 protein: CASSPLTWGDTEAFF

clone size: -
V gene: TRBV11-3
CDR3 protein: CASSPGWGDEQYF

clone size: -
V gene: TRBV2
CDR3 protein: CASSERQLGDEQFF

clone size: -
V gene: TRBV13
CDR3 protein: CASSYRETGEKLFF

clone size: -
V gene: TRBV4-1
CDR3 protein: CASSHEGAGNSPLHF

clone size: few
V gene: TRBV7-8
CDR3 protein: CASSLARTGAAGANVLTF

clone size: -
V gene: TRBV5-4
CDR3 protein: CASSPRTGWADTQYF

clone size: -
V gene: TRBV10-1
CDR3 protein: CASSESGGVNEKLFF

clone size: few
V gene: TRBV19
CDR3 protein: CASSGSVGELFF

clone size: -
V gene: TRBV9
CDR3 protein: CASSAGEGLAGTQETQYF

clone size: -
V gene: TRBV5-8
CDR3 protein: CASSRLFGGADTGELFF

clone size: -
V gene: TRBV27
CDR3 protein: CASSNRNRGGVGGYTF

clone size: -
V gene: TRBV9
CDR3 protein: CASSPRTSGRNEQFF

clone size: -
V gene: TRBV6-6
CDR3 protein: CASSLRTRRGYTF

clone size: -
V gene: TRBV6-1
CDR3 protein: CATLNARTQYF

clone size: -
V gene: TRBV5-1
CDR3 protein: CASSRTGQDNEQFF

clone size: -
V gene: TRBV6-1
CDR3 protein: CASSEGSGTGSGKLFF

clone size: -
V gene: TRBV27
CDR3 protein: CASSLIPRLDHYGYTF

clone size: -
V gene: TRBV5-6
CDR3 protein: CASSSMPGLNTEAFF

clone size: -
V gene: TRBV30
CDR3 protein: CAWSQVGLAEAFF

clone size: -
V gene: TRBV11-2
CDR3 protein: CASSYRTGSNEQFF

clone size: -
V gene: TRBV13
CDR3 protein: CASSMVAGSRYEQYF

clone size: -
V gene: TRBV10-1
CDR3 protein: CASSGDIPPYEQYF

clone size: -
V gene: TRBV5-1
CDR3 protein: CASSLGGTSGSFKDTQYF

clone size: -
V gene: TRBV29-1
CDR3 protein: CSVEDPRGAHGNTIYF

clone size: -
V gene: TRBV6-1
CDR3 protein: CASSPTGDYGYTF

clone size: -
V gene: TRBV4-3
CDR3 protein: CASSQEWQGALGGANVLTF

clone size: -
V gene: TRBV4-3
CDR3 protein: CASSQDQVAGVVYGELFF

clone size: -
V gene: TRBV4-1
CDR3 protein: CASSLSGSSYEQYF

clone size: -
V gene: TRBV4-2
CDR3 protein: CASSESSGWVVNEQYF

clone size: -
V gene: TRBV5-1
CDR3 protein: CASSLKGGAVSSYNEQFF

clone size: once
V gene: TRBV5-1
CDR3 protein: CASSLQGNTEAFF

clone size: -
V gene: TRBV2
CDR3 protein: CASSKGAGSSGANVLTF

clone size: -
V gene: TRBV5-1
CDR3 protein: CASSKRGQENTEAFF

clone size: -
V gene: TRBV5-1
CDR3 protein: CASSLASGVEAFF

clone size: -
V gene: TRBV9
CDR3 protein: CASSVDGFGNTIYF